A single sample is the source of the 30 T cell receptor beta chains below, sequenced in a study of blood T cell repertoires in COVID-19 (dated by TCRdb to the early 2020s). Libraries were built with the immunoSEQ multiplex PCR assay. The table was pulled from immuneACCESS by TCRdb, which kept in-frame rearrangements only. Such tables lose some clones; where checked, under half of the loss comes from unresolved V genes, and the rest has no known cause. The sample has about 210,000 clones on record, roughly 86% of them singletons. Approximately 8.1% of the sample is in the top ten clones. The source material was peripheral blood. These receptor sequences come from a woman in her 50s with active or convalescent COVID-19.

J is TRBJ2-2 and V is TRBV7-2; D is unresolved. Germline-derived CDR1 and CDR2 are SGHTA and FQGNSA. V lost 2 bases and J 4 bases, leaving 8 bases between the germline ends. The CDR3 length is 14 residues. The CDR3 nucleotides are TGTGCCAGCAGCTTAACCCGCGCCACCGGGGAGCTGTTTTTT. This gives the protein CASSLTRATGELFF.

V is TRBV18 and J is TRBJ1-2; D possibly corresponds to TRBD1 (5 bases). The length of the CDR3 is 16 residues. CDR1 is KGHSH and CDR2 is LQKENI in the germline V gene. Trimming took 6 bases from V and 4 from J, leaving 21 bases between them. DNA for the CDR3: TGTGCCAGCTCCCCTGGTGGAGCAGGGTTCGTCTATGGCTACACCTTC. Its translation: CASSPGGAGFVYGYTF.

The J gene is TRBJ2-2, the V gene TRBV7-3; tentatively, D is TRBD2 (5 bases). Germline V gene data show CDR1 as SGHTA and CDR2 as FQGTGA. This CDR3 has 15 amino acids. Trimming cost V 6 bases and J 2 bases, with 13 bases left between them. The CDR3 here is CASRGSRENTGELFF. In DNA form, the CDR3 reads TGTGCCAGCAGGGGGAGCCGGGAAAACACCGGGGAGCTGTTTTTT.

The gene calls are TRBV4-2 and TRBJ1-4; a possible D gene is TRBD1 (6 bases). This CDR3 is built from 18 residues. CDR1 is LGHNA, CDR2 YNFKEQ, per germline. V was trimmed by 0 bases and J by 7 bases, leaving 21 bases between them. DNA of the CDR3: TGTGCCAGCAGCCAAGATCAACTTCAGGGGAGTAAGGGTGAAAAACTGTTTTTT. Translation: CASSQDQLQGSKGEKLFF.

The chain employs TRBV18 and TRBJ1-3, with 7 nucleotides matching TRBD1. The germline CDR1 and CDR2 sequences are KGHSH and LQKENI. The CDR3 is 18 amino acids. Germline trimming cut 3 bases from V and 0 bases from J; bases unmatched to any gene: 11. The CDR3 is CASSPFSGGTISGNTIYF. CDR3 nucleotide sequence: TGTGCCAGCTCACCGTTTTCAGGGGGTACCATCTCTGGAAACACCATATATTTT. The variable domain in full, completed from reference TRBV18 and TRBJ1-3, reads NAGVMQNPRHLVRRRGQEARLRCSPMKGHSHVYWYRQLPEEGLKFMVYLQKENIIDESGMPKERFSAEFPKEGPSILRIQQVVRGDSAAYFCASSPFSGGTISGNTIYFGEGSWLTVV.

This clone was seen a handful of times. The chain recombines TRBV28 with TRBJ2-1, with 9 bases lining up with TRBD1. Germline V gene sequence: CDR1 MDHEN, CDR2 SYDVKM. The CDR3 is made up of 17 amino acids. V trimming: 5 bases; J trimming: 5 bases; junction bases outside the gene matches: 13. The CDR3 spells CASSPPGKGTGNNEQFF. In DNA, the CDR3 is TGTGCCAGCAGTCCCCCGGGTAAGGGGACAGGGAACAATGAGCAGTTCTTC.

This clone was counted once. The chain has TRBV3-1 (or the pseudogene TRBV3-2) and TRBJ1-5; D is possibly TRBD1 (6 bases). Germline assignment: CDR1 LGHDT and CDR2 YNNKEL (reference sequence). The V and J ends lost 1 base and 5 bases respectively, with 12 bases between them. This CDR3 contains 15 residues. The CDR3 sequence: CASSQVWGGDQPQHF. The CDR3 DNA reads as TGTGCCAGCAGCCAAGTATGGGGGGGCGATCAGCCCCAGCATTTT.

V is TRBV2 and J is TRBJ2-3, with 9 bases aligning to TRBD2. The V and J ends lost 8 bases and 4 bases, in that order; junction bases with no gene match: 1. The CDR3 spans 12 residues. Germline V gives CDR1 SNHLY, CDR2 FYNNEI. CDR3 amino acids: CASLAGADTQYF. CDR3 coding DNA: TGTGCCAGCTTAGCGGGAGCAGATACGCAGTATTTT.

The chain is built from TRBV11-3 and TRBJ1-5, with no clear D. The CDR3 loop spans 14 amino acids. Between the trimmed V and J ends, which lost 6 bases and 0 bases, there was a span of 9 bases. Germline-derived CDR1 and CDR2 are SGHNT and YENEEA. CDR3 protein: CASRRTYSNQPQHF. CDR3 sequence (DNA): TGTGCCAGCAGGCGGACTTATAGCAATCAGCCCCAGCATTTT. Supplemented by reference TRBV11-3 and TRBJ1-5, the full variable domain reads EAGVVQSPRYKIIEKKQPVAFWCNPISGHNTLYWYLQNLGQGPELLIRYENEEAVDDSQLPKDRFSAERLKGVDSTLKIQPAELGDSAVYLCASRRTYSNQPQHFGDGTRLSIL.

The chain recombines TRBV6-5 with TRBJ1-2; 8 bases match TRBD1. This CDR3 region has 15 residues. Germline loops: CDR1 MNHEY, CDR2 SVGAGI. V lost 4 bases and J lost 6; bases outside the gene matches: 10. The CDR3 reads CASSWGQAGKDGYTF. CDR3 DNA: TGTGCCAGCAGTTGGGGACAGGCGGGGAAGGATGGCTACACCTTC.

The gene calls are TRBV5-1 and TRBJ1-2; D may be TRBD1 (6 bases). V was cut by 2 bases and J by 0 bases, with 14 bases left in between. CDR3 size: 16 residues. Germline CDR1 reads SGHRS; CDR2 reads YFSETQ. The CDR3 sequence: CASSLDRTSANYGYTF. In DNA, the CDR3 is TGCGCCAGCAGCTTAGACAGGACTAGCGCTAACTATGGCTACACCTTC.

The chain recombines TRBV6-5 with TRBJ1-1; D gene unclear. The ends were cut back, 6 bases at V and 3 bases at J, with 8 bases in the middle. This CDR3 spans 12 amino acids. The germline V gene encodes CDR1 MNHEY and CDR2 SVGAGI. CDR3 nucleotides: TGTGCCAGCAGCCGGTTGGACACTGAAGCTTTCTTT. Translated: CASSRLDTEAFF.

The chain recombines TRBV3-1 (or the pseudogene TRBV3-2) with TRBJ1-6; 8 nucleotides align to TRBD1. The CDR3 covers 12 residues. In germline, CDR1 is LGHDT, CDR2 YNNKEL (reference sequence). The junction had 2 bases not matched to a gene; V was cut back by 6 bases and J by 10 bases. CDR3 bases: TGTGCCAGCAGTCGACAGGGGTCACCCCTCCACTTT. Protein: CASSRQGSPLHF.

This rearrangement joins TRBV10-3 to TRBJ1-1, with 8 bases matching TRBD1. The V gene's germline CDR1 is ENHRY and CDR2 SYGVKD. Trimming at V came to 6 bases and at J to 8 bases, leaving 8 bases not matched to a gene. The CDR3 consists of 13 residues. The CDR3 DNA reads TGTGCCATCAGCCAAACAGGGGGGCGGGAAGCTTTCTTT. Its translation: CAISQTGGREAFF.

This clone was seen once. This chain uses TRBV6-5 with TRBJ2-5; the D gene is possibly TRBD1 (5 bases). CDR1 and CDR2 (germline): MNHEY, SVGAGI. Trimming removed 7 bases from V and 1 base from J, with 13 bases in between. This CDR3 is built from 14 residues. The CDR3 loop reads CASNPSGIQETQYF. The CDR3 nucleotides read TGTGCCAGCAACCCCTCAGGGATCCAAGAGACCCAGTACTTC.

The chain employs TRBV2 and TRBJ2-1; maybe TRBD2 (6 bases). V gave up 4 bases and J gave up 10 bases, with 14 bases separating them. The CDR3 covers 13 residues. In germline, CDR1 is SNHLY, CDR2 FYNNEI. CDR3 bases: TGTGCCAGCAGTGGGGAGGTAGTCGCCGAGCAGTTCTTC. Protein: CASSGEVVAEQFF. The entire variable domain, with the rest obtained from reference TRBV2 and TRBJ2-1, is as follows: EPEVTQTPSHQVTQMGQEVILRCVPISNHLYFYWYRQILGQKVEFLVSFYNNEISEKSEIFDDQFSVERPDGSNFTLKIRSTKLEDSAMYFCASSGEVVAEQFFGPGTRLTVL.

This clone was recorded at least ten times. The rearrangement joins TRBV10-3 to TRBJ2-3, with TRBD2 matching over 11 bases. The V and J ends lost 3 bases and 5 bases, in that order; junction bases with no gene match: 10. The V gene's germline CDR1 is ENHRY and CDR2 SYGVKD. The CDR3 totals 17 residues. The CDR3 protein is CAISEYPSGGQGDTQYF. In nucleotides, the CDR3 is TGTGCCATCAGTGAATATCCTAGCGGGGGGCAGGGAGATACGCAGTATTTT.

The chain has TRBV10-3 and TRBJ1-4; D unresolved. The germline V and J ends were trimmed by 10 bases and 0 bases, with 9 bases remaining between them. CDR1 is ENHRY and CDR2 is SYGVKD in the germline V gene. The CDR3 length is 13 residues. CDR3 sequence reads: CATSGATNEKLFF. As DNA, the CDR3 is TGTGCCACATCGGGTGCAACTAATGAAAAACTGTTTTTT.

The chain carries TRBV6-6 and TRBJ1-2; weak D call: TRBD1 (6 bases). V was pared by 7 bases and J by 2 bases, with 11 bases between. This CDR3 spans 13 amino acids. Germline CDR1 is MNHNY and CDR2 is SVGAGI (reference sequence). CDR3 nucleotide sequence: TGTGCCAGCAATCCGACAGGAAACTATGGCTACACCTTC. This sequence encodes CASNPTGNYGYTF.

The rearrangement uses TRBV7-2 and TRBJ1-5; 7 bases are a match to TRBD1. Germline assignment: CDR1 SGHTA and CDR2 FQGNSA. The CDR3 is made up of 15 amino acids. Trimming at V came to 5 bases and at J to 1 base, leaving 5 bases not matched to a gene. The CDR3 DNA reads TGTGCCAGCAGCATCGTGACAGGGAGCAATCAGCCCCAGCATTTT. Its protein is CASSIVTGSNQPQHF.

The CDR3 nucleotides are TGTGCCAGCAGACCCGACAGAAATCAGCCCCAGCATTTT. Amino acid sequence: CASRPDRNQPQHF. The chain couples TRBV6-5 to TRBJ1-5; D is possibly TRBD1 (5 bases). V was cut by 6 bases and J by 4 bases, with 10 bases left in between. Looked up from germline, CDR1 is MNHEY and CDR2 is SVGAGI. CDR3 length equals 13 residues.

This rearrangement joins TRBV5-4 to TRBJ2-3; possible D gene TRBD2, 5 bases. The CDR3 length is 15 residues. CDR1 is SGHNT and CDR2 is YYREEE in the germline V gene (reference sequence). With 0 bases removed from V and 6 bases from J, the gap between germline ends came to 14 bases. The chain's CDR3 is CASSLAGVHLDTQYF. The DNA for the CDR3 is TGTGCCAGCAGCTTGGCCGGGGTGCACTTGGATACGCAGTATTTT.

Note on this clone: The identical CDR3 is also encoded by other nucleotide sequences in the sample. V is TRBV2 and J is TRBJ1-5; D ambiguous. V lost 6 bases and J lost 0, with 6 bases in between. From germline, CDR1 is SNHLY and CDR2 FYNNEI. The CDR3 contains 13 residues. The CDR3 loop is CASRRDSNQPQHF. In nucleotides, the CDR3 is TGTGCCAGCAGGCGCGATAGCAATCAGCCCCAGCATTTT.

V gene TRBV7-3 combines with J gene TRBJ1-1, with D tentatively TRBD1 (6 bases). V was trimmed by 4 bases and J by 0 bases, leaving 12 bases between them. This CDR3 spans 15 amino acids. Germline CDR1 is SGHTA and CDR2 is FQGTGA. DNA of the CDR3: TGTGCCAGCAGCTCAGGACAGTTTATGAACACTGAAGCTTTCTTT. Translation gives CASSSGQFMNTEAFF. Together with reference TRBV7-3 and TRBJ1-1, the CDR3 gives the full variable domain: GAGVSQTPSNKVTEKGKYVELRCDPISGHTALYWYRQSLGQGPEFLIYFQGTGAADDSGLPNDRFFAVRPEGSVSTLKIQRTERGDSAVYLCASSSGQFMNTEAFFGQGTRLTVV.

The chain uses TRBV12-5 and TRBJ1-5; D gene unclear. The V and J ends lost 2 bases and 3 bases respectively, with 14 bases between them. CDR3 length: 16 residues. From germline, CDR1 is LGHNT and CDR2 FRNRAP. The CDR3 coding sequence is TGTGCTAGTGGTTTGAGTGGGGAGGTAATCAATCAGCCCCAGCATTTT. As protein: CASGLSGEVINQPQHF. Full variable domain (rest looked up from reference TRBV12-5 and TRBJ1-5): DARVTQTPRHKVTEMGQEVTMRCQPILGHNTVFWYRQTMMQGLELLAYFRNRAPLDDSGMPKDRFSAEMPDATLATLKIQPSEPRDSAVYFCASGLSGEVINQPQHFGDGTRLSIL.

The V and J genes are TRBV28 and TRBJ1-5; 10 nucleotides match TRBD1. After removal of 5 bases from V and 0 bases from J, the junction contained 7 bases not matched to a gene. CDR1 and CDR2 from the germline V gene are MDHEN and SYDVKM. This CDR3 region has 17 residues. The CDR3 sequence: CASSEDRGSRSNQPQHF. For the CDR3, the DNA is TGTGCCAGCAGTGAGGACAGGGGGTCGCGTAGCAATCAGCCCCAGCATTTT. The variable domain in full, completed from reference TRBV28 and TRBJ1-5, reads DVKVTQSSRYLVKRTGEKVFLECVQDMDHENMFWYRQDPGLGLRLIYFSYDVKMKEKGDIPEGYSVSREKKERFSLILESASTNQTSMYLCASSEDRGSRSNQPQHFGDGTRLSIL.

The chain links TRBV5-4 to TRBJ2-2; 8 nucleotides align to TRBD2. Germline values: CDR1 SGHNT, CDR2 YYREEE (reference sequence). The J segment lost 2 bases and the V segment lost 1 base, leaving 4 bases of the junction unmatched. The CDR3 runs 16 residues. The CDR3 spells CASSLFSGVNTGELFF. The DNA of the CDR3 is TGTGCCAGCAGCTTGTTTAGCGGGGTTAACACCGGGGAGCTGTTTTTT. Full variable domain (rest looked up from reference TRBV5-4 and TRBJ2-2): ETGVTQSPTHLIKTRGQQVTLRCSSQSGHNTVSWYQQALGQGPQFIFQYYREEENGRGNFPPRFSGLQFPNYSSELNVNALELDDSALYLCASSLFSGVNTGELFFGEGSRLTVL.

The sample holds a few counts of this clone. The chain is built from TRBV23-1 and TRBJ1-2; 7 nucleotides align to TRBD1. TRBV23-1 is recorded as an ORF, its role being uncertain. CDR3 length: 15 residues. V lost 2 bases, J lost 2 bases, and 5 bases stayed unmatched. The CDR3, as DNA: TGCGCCAGCAGTCAACCCGGGACAGAGAACTATGGCTACACCTTC. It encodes CASSQPGTENYGYTF.

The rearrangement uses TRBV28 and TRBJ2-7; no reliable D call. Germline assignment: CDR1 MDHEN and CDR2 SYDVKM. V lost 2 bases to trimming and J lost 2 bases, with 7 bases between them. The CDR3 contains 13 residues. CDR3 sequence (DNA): TGTGCCAGCAGTTTAGAAACACCCTACGAGCAGTACTTC. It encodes CASSLETPYEQYF.

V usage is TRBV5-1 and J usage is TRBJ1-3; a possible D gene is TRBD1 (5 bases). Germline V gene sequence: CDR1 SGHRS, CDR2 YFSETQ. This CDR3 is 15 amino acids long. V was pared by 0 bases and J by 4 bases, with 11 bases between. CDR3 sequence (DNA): TGCGCCAGCAGCTTGGCCCCGGGGGGGGGAAACACCATATATTTT. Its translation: CASSLAPGGGNTIYF.